This entry lists 13 T cell receptor beta chains sequenced from one sample in a study of cytomegalovirus exposure and HLA in healthy donors. Both 60 Vbeta primers and 13 Jbeta primers went into the PCR. Sequencing used immunoSEQ multiplex PCR; TCRdb keeps in-frame clones, though not all of them. The table shows 250,000 to 350,000 clones, with just over 85% occurring only once. Input material: PBMCs. All receptors derive from a man aged 40-55 years in good health and CMV-seropositive.

V is TRBV4-2 and J is TRBJ2-7; 10 bases fit TRBD2. V shed 3 bases, J shed 6 bases, and the junction held 5 bases outside the gene matches. Germline V lookup: CDR1 LGHNA, CDR2 YNFKEQ. The CDR3 runs 14 residues. Here the CDR3 DNA reads TGTGCCAGCAGCCAGTCGGGACTAGCGCTCGAGCAGTACTTC. Translating it yields CASSQSGLALEQYF.

The chain recombines TRBV4-2 with TRBJ2-5; 8 nucleotides agree with TRBD1. The end of the DNA is better explained by TRBJ2-7, so the J call may be wrong. The length of the CDR3 is 14 residues. The germline V gene encodes CDR1 LGHNA and CDR2 YNFKEQ. The CDR3 sequence is CASTSGTGPYEQYF. CDR3 in DNA: TGTGCCAGCACCTCCGGGACAGGCCCCTACGAGCAGTACTTC.

CDR3 region: CASSAWTSGTDTQYF. DNA of the CDR3: TGTGCCAGCAGTGCCTGGACTAGCGGCACAGATACGCAGTATTTT. The chain is built from TRBV2 and TRBJ2-3; TRBD2 aligns across 9 bases. This CDR3 contains 15 residues. The J segment lost 1 base and the V segment lost 4 bases, leaving 3 bases of the junction unmatched. Germline V lookup: CDR1 SNHLY, CDR2 FYNNEI. The whole variable domain, remainder taken from reference TRBV2 and TRBJ2-3, is EPEVTQTPSHQVTQMGQEVILRCVPISNHLYFYWYRQILGQKVEFLVSFYNNEISEKSEIFDDQFSVERPDGSNFTLKIRSTKLEDSAMYFCASSAWTSGTDTQYFGPGTRLTVL.

The chain employs TRBV19 and TRBJ1-2; 9 bases map to TRBD1. The V and J ends lost 6 bases and 6 bases, in that order; junction bases with no gene match: 17. Germline assignment: CDR1 LNHDA and CDR2 SQIVND (reference sequence). The CDR3 is made up of 17 amino acids. The CDR3 protein is CASSGPKTGGARDGYTF. CDR3 nucleotides: TGTGCCAGTAGCGGTCCTAAAACAGGGGGCGCCCGGGATGGCTACACCTTC.

The J gene is TRBJ2-7, the V gene TRBV19, with D possibly being TRBD2 (5 bases). V lost 5 bases and J 0 bases, leaving 11 bases between the germline ends. Germline lookup yields CDR1 LNHDA and CDR2 SQIVND (reference sequence). The CDR3 runs to 14 residues. The CDR3 DNA sequence: TGTGCCAGTAGTCCGGGATCGACCTCCTACGAGCAGTACTTC. It translates to CASSPGSTSYEQYF. Supplemented by reference TRBV19 and TRBJ2-7, the full variable domain reads DGGITQSPKYLFRKEGQNVTLSCEQNLNHDAMYWYRQDPGQGLRLIYYSQIVNDFQKGDIAEGYSVSREKKESFPLTVTSAQKNPTAFYLCASSPGSTSYEQYFGPGTRLTVT.

The chain couples TRBV12-5 to TRBJ2-5; possible D gene TRBD1, 5 bases. The germline V gene encodes CDR1 LGHNT and CDR2 FRNRAP. Trimming shortened V by 5 bases and J by 3 bases, and 10 bases separated the two germline ends. This CDR3 has 13 amino acids. CDR3 bases: TGTGCTAGTGGTCTAGGGGTGGAAGAGACCCAGTACTTC. It specifies CASGLGVEETQYF.

The V call is TRBV25-1, the J call TRBJ2-7; 7 bases line up with TRBD2. The CDR3 totals 12 residues. The V gene's germline CDR1 is MGHDK and CDR2 SYGVNS. With 6 bases clipped from V and 3 bases from J, the junction kept 2 bases outside the gene matches. CDR3 bases: TGTGCCAGCAGGGGGACTATCTACGAGCAGTACTTC. Translating gives CASRGTIYEQYF.

The genes are TRBV19 and TRBJ2-2; a possible D gene is TRBD2 (6 bases). In germline, CDR1 is LNHDA, CDR2 SQIVND (reference sequence). Trimming shortened V by 0 bases and J by 6 bases, and 11 bases separated the two germline ends. The CDR3 contains 15 residues. Here the CDR3 DNA reads TGTGCCAGTAGTATAGATCTAGGAGGGCCCGGGGAGCTGTTTTTT. Translated, it gives CASSIDLGGPGELFF.

The J gene is TRBJ2-7, the V gene TRBV28, with D perhaps TRBD1 (5 bases). Trimming removed 5 bases from V and 0 bases from J, with 8 bases in between. The CDR3 has 13 amino acids. In germline, CDR1 is MDHEN, CDR2 SYDVKM. DNA of the CDR3: TGTGCCAGCAGTGACAGACTCTCCTACGAGCAGTACTTC. Translated, it gives CASSDRLSYEQYF.

The J gene is TRBJ2-7, the V gene TRBV9; D is uncertain. The CDR3 loop spans 14 amino acids. The V and J ends lost 0 bases and 6 bases respectively, with 13 bases between them. Per germline, CDR1 SGDLS and CDR2 YYNGEE. As DNA, the CDR3 is TGTGCCAGCAGCGTAGATGCGGTCTTGGGCGAGCAGTACTTC. This sequence encodes CASSVDAVLGEQYF.

In the case of this clone: The junction departs from germline at one end; a sequencing error may be responsible. The V gene is TRBV7-9, the J gene TRBJ2-7; a possible D gene is TRBD2 (6 bases). This CDR3 spans 15 amino acids. Germline V gene data show CDR1 as SEHNR and CDR2 as FQNEAQ (reference sequence). CDR3 residues: CSSSSLGRSSYEQYF. Written as DNA, the CDR3 is TGTTCCAGCAGCTCCCTGGGGAGGAGCTCCTACGAGCAGTACTTC.

This chain joins TRBV7-8 and TRBJ1-3; 11 nucleotides align to TRBD1. The CDR3 extends over 15 amino acids. Germline lookup yields CDR1 SGHVS and CDR2 FQNEAQ. The V gene end was trimmed by 5 bases and the J gene end by 2 bases; junction bases not matched to a gene: 2. CDR3 amino acids: CASSPGQGAGNTIYF. The CDR3 DNA is TGTGCCAGCAGCCCGGGACAGGGGGCTGGAAACACCATATATTTT.

V is TRBV2 and J is TRBJ2-1; 8 positions match TRBD2. Germline assignment: CDR1 SNHLY and CDR2 FYNNEI. V shed 6 bases and J 10 bases; nucleotides not matched to a gene: 14. CDR3 length equals 15 residues. CDR3 amino acids: CASSPGLARTGEQFF. CDR3 DNA sequence: TGTGCCAGCAGCCCAGGACTAGCCCGTACGGGGGAGCAGTTCTTC.